This TCR beta chain was retrieved from a study of CD8 T cells in Susac syndrome. Patients with stable or active relapsing-remitting disease, all of them treatment-naive, made up the multiple sclerosis controls. The CDR3 loop spans 14 amino acids. V gave up 4 bases and J gave up 4 bases, with 13 bases separating them. The germline V gene encodes CDR1 MGHRA and CDR2 YSYEKL. Reverse transcription of about 0.45 to 1 ug RNA used random hexamers. TCRdb reprocessed the immunoSEQ multiplex PCR reads with MiXCR, giving one entry per CDR3 protein. The data contain about 430,000 distinct CDR3 sequences, roughly 85% of them singletons.

The specimen was CD8+ T cells from PBMCs. The clonotype comes from a human donor with multiple sclerosis. The genes are TRBV4-1 and TRBJ1-1; D is perhaps TRBD1 (5 bases). In DNA, the CDR3 is TGCGCCAGCAGCCCGACATGGGGCCGCACTGAAGCTTTCTTT. Translating it yields CASSPTWGRTEAFF.